This entry lists 20 T cell receptor beta chains sequenced from one sample in a study of neoadjuvant nivolumab and ipilimumab in lung cancer. Measured with immunoSEQ multiplex PCR; TCRdb has only the in-frame clones, and not every one. The sample lists some 5,600 clones, roughly 91% seen once, with around 3.1% in the top ten. This material consisted of blood, taken after neoadjuvant nivolumab, alone or with ipilimumab, at or shortly before surgery. The receptors were sampled from an adult with non-small cell lung cancer. Some clones in this sample may be carry-over from other donors' samples.

V and J are TRBV13 and TRBJ1-1; no clear D. V was pared by 2 bases and J by 1 base, with 14 bases between. The CDR3 runs 16 residues. Germline V gene sequence: CDR1 PRHDT, CDR2 FYEKMQ (reference sequence). The CDR3 region is CASSLYELSANTEAFF. The CDR3 region has the DNA TGTGCCAGCAGCTTATACGAACTGTCAGCGAACACTGAAGCTTTCTTT.

The chain recombines TRBV6-5 with TRBJ2-7; 7 nucleotides match TRBD1. The germline V gene encodes CDR1 MNHEY and CDR2 SVGAGI. The V segment lost 6 bases and the J segment 2 bases; nucleotides outside the gene matches: 4. The CDR3 has 13 residues. In nucleotides, the CDR3 is TGTGCCAGCAGGAAGACAGGGCCCTACGAGCAGTACTTC. It encodes CASRKTGPYEQYF.

The gene calls are TRBV6-4 and TRBJ2-6; D is unresolved. V lost 2 bases to trimming and J lost 0 bases, with 2 bases between them. The CDR3 totals 14 residues. Germline CDR1 is MRHNA and CDR2 is SNTAGT. As DNA, the CDR3 is TGTGCCAGCAGTGACAACTCTGGGGCCAACGTCCTGACTTTC. Translated: CASSDNSGANVLTF.

The chain combines TRBV5-4 with TRBJ1-1; D gene unclear. Germline V gene data show CDR1 as SGHNT and CDR2 as YYREEE (reference sequence). Trimming removed 4 bases from V and 0 bases from J, with 13 bases in between. This CDR3 has 15 residues. The CDR3 nucleotides read TGTGCCAGCAGCCCAGTTGGGCTGATGAACACTGAAGCTTTCTTT. This translates into CASSPVGLMNTEAFF.

V and J are TRBV19 and TRBJ2-6; 10 bases are shared with TRBD1. Germline loops: CDR1 LNHDA, CDR2 SQIVND (reference sequence). The CDR3 is 17 residues long. J was trimmed by 2 bases and V by 6 bases; bases with no gene match: 7. DNA of the CDR3: TGTGCCAGTAGGACCGGGACAGGGGACCCTGGGGCCAACGTCCTGACTTTC. Protein sequence: CASRTGTGDPGANVLTF.

The CDR3 bases are TGTGCCAGCAGTCCCGGGACTAGCGGGGTATACAATGAGCAGTTCTTC. It encodes CASSPGTSGVYNEQFF. The J gene is TRBJ2-1, the V gene TRBV7-9; 13 nucleotides match TRBD2. There are 16 residues in the CDR3. Germline lookup yields CDR1 SEHNR and CDR2 FQNEAQ (reference sequence). J lost 4 bases, V lost 6 bases, and 6 bases had no gene match.

V and J are TRBV25-1 and TRBJ2-5; D is perhaps TRBD2 (6 bases). CDR3 size: 15 residues. Trimming cost V 3 bases and J 2 bases, with 13 bases left between them. Germline V gene data show CDR1 as MGHDK and CDR2 as SYGVNS. The CDR3 coding sequence is TGTGCCAGCAGTGACTTATCAGGACTACAAGAGACCCAGTACTTC. Its protein product is CASSDLSGLQETQYF. Filled out from reference TRBV25-1 and TRBJ2-5, the complete variable domain reads EADIYQTPRYLVIGTGKKITLECSQTMGHDKMYWYQQDPGMELHLIHYSYGVNSTEKGDLSSESTVSRIRTEHFPLTLESARPSHTSQYLCASSDLSGLQETQYFGPGTRLLVL.

The chain carries TRBV4-2 and TRBJ2-1, with unresolved D. This CDR3 contains 16 residues. The germline gives CDR1 LGHNA, CDR2 YNFKEQ. V lost 2 bases and J lost 0, with 11 bases in between. CDR3 DNA sequence: TGTGCCAGCAGCCAACGGACGCAAAGCTCCTACAATGAGCAGTTCTTC. It is translated as CASSQRTQSSYNEQFF.

The gene calls are TRBV19 and TRBJ1-2, with D perhaps matching TRBD1 (5 bases). This CDR3 region has 17 residues. In germline, CDR1 is LNHDA, CDR2 SQIVND (reference sequence). V lost 7 bases and J 7 bases, leaving 28 bases between the germline ends. The CDR3 spells CASNSRSRGGPTGGYTF. CDR3 in DNA: TGTGCCAGTAACTCTCGGAGCCGGGGGGGACCGACTGGTGGCTACACCTTC.

The chain recombines TRBV5-1 with TRBJ2-5; 12 nucleotides align to TRBD2. The CDR3 totals 16 residues. J lost 3 bases, V lost 0 bases, and 3 bases had no gene match. Germline lookup yields CDR1 SGHRS and CDR2 YFSETQ. This CDR3 is CASSLGLAGGEETQYF. In nucleotides, the CDR3 is TGCGCCAGCAGCTTGGGGCTAGCGGGAGGGGAAGAGACCCAGTACTTC.

The chain is built from TRBV9 and TRBJ2-7, with 9 positions matching TRBD2. The germline V gene encodes CDR1 SGDLS and CDR2 YYNGEE. V trimming: 4 bases; J trimming: 2 bases; junction bases outside the gene matches: 13. This CDR3 is built from 17 residues. The CDR3 region has the DNA TGTGCCAGCAGCCACGGGGCTAGCGGGACCACCCCCTACGAGCAGTACTTC. Residues: CASSHGASGTTPYEQYF.

Of note for this clone: An end of the junction does not agree with germline; a read error may underlie this. This chain joins TRBV7-9 and TRBJ1-1; D unresolved. This CDR3 contains 14 residues. Germline V gene data show CDR1 as SEHNR and CDR2 as FQNEAQ (reference sequence). The CDR3 here is CASSLEGKLAEVFF. In DNA, the CDR3 is TGTGCCAGCAGCTTAGAAGGGAAATTGGCTGAAGTTTTCTTT.

This rearrangement joins TRBV4-1 to TRBJ1-5; possibly TRBD1 for D (6 bases). Trimming stripped 0 bases from V and 4 bases from J, with 16 bases between. Per germline, CDR1 MGHRA and CDR2 YSYEKL. The CDR3 sequence is 17 residues long. The CDR3 nucleotides are TGCGCCAGCAGCCAAGAACTTGGGAGGGGGGGTAATCAGCCCCAGCATTTT. This gives the protein CASSQELGRGGNQPQHF.

The chain couples TRBV25-1 to TRBJ2-3; D unclear. Germline values: CDR1 MGHDK, CDR2 SYGVNS. There are 16 residues in the CDR3. V lost 1 base to trimming and J lost 2 bases, with 13 bases between them. This CDR3 reads CASSEWSPVVTDTQYF. DNA for the CDR3: TGTGCCAGCAGTGAATGGAGTCCCGTTGTCACAGATACGCAGTATTTT.

The genes are TRBV30 and TRBJ1-1; D remains unclear. This CDR3 has 11 amino acids. Trimming cost V 1 base and J 6 bases, with 6 bases left between them. Looked up from germline, CDR1 is GTSNPN and CDR2 is SVGIG (reference sequence). CDR3 amino acids: CAWSDPSEAFF. CDR3 nucleotide sequence: TGTGCCTGGAGTGATCCATCTGAAGCTTTCTTT.

The chain carries TRBV15 and TRBJ2-1; 14 positions agree with TRBD2. Trimming at V came to 3 bases and at J to 10 bases, leaving 17 bases not matched to a gene. Germline CDR1 LNHNV, CDR2 YYDKDF (reference sequence). There are 19 residues in the CDR3. CDR3 sequence: CATSSWGGGTSGRAGEQFF. The CDR3 coding sequence is TGTGCCACCAGCAGTTGGGGTGGGGGGACTAGCGGGAGAGCAGGAGAGCAGTTCTTC.

The rearrangement links TRBV28 to TRBJ1-1, with D unresolved. Germline V CDR1 and CDR2: MDHEN, SYDVKM. The CDR3 is made up of 14 amino acids. Trimming pared 0 bases from V and 3 bases from J, leaving 8 bases between. The CDR3 region is CASSLWAGDTEAFF. The CDR3 bases are TGTGCCAGCAGTTTATGGGCCGGCGACACTGAAGCTTTCTTT.

CDR3 bases: TGTGCCAGCAGTTACTCCGGAGGGCTGAAGACCCAGTACTTC. Translating it yields CASSYSGGLKTQYF. This chain joins TRBV6-6 and TRBJ2-5, with a tentative D call TRBD2 (6 bases). The V gene lost 0 bases and the J gene lost 6 bases, with 11 bases spanning the gap. Germline CDR1 and CDR2: MNHNY and SVGAGI (reference sequence). This CDR3 is built from 14 residues.

The chain employs TRBV5-1 and TRBJ2-5, with TRBD2 matching over 11 bases. This CDR3 spans 16 amino acids. CDR1 is SGHRS, CDR2 YFSETQ, per germline. Unmatched junction bases numbered 10, after V lost 4 bases and J lost 5 bases. This CDR3 is CASSPRLAGGEETQYF. CDR3 sequence (DNA): TGCGCCAGCAGCCCCAGGCTAGCGGGAGGAGAGGAGACCCAGTACTTC.

The rearrangement joins TRBV10-3 to TRBJ2-7, with 7 bases identical to TRBD1. This CDR3 comprises 14 residues. With 4 bases clipped from V and 4 bases from J, the junction kept 7 bases outside the gene matches. CDR1 ENHRY and CDR2 SYGVKD come from the germline V gene. CDR3: CAISVLGGQYEQYF. The CDR3 region has the DNA TGTGCCATCAGTGTCCTTGGGGGACAGTACGAGCAGTACTTC.